This record looks at one T cell receptor beta chain sequence and its context. This entry comes from a study of blood T cell repertoires in COVID-19. Libraries were prepared by immunoSEQ multiplex PCR; TCRdb keeps only in-frame clonotypes and omits some of them. The sample has roughly 62,000 clones, roughly 80% seen once. This CDR3 region has 14 residues. The V end lost 3 bases, the J end lost 4 bases, and 13 bases lay between the germline ends. Germline V gene sequence: CDR1 LNHDA, CDR2 SQIVND (reference sequence). J is TRBJ2-7 and V is TRBV19, with a tentative D call TRBD1 (5 bases). This receptor was identified in a human donor in a cohort sampled during active COVID-19. The sequencing sample was made of peripheral blood. CDR3 in DNA: TGTGCCAGTAGTATGCCAGGGCTTAATTACGAGCAGTACTTC. This translates into CASSMPGLNYEQYF.